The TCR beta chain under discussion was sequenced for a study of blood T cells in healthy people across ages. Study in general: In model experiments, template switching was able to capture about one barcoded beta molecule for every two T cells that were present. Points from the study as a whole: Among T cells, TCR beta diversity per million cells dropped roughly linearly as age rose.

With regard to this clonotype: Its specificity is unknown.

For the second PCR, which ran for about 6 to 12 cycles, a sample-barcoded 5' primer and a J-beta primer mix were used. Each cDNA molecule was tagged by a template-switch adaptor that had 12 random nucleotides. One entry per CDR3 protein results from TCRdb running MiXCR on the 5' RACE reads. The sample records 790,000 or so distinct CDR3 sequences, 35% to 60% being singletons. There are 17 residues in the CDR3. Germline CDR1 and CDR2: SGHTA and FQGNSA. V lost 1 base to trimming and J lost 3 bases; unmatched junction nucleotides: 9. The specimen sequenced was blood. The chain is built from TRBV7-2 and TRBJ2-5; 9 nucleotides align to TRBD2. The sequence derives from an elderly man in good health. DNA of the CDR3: TGTGCCAGCAGCTTAGAGGTGGCGGGAGGGACTAAAGAGACCCAGTACTTC. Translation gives CASSLEVAGGTKETQYF.